This is a list of T cell receptor beta chains from one sample in a study of cytomegalovirus exposure and HLA in healthy donors. The repertoire was sequenced with immunoSEQ multiplex PCR; TCRdb's copy has only in-frame clones and lacks some. The sample lists some 90,000 clones; 70% to 80% were seen once. Material for sequencing was PBMCs. The receptors here all came from a woman aged 45 to 65 in good health and CMV-seropositive. The CDR3 runs from the conserved cysteine through the conserved F or W. D genes are given only for firm matches. Clone size is not always given. Where it is, it says once, few, many or a class for expanded clones.

d_call	v_call	j_call	clone_size	cdr3_aa	cdr3_nt
TRBD1	TRBV9	TRBJ1-1	once	CASSPRQGLNTEAFF	TGTGCCAGCAGCCCCAGACAGGGTCTGAACACTGAAGCTTTCTTT
TRBD2	TRBV2	TRBJ2-3	NA	CASKGLALKTDTQYF	TGTGCCAGCAAAGGACTAGCGCTAAAGACAGATACGCAGTATTTT
NA	TRBV11-2	TRBJ2-1	NA	CASSPAGWSYNEQFF	TGTGCCAGCAGCCCAGCGGGTTGGTCCTACAATGAGCAGTTCTTC
TRBD2	TRBV11-3	TRBJ2-5	once	CASSPGTTLGTQYF	TGTGCCAGCAGCCCCGGGACTACCCTCGGGACCCAGTACTTC
TRBD1	TRBV10-3	TRBJ2-5	NA	CATSAGQGEETQYF	TGTGCCACTTCCGCTGGACAGGGGGAAGAGACCCAGTACTTC
NA	TRBV30	TRBJ2-1	NA	CAWSAQGNEQFF	TGTGCCTGGAGTGCCCAGGGCAATGAGCAGTTCTTC
TRBD1	TRBV5-1	TRBJ1-2	NA	CASSLGDRVNYGYTF	TGCGCCAGCAGCTTGGGGGACAGAGTTAACTATGGCTACACCTTC
TRBD1	TRBV25-1	TRBJ1-2	NA	CASSDPTRQGEYGYTF	TGTGCCAGCAGTGACCCTACTCGACAGGGGGAGTATGGCTACACCTTC
TRBD2	TRBV10-3	TRBJ2-2	NA	CAISGLAGGTGELFF	TGTGCCATCAGTGGACTAGCGGGGGGCACCGGGGAGCTGTTTTTT
TRBD1	TRBV19	TRBJ1-5	NA	CASSTGTGGRQPQHF	TGTGCCAGTAGCACCGGGACAGGGGGTCGTCAGCCCCAGCATTTT
NA	TRBV7-7	TRBJ2-1	NA	CASSPHGSSYNEQFF	TGTGCTAGCAGCCCCCACGGGAGTAGCTACAATGAGCAGTTCTTC
TRBD1	TRBV5-1	TRBJ2-3	NA	CASSLVWDRGPDTQYF	TGCGCCAGCAGCTTGGTCTGGGACAGGGGGCCAGATACGCAGTATTTT
NA	TRBV4-1	TRBJ2-1	NA	CASSQNTALAGDEQFF	TGCGCCAGCAGCCAAAACACGGCTCTAGCCGGCGATGAGCAGTTCTTC